This TCR beta chain is from a study of shared clonotypes between healthy human individuals. Study outcomes and limitations: Clonotypes which were not shared had lower generation probabilities than clonotypes that all four donors shared.

In the case of this clone: The antigen is not known.

Germline CDR1 is SGHAT and CDR2 is FQNNGV. CDR3 length equals 14 residues. Trimming stripped 2 bases from V and 6 bases from J, with 13 bases between. Authors' analysis steps: Filtering differed because ImmunoSEQ produced junction-only sequences that carried no quality scores. Produced via immunoSEQ multiplex PCR; TCRdb's table is partial and in-frame only. That table gives V, J and clone size, and the DNA gave D and trimming. The data contain around 2.1 million clones, around 95% of them singletons. The V and J genes are TRBV11-2 and TRBJ1-2; D remains unclear. Sequences were obtained from naive CD4+ T cells sorted from blood. Subset defined: CD45RA+ positively selected. The TCR comes from a man between 18 and 35 years old in good health. The CDR3 DNA reads as TGTGCCAGCAGCTTATCTATGGACGAACATGGCTACACCTTC. It codes for CASSLSMDEHGYTF. Full variable domain (remainder filled in from reference TRBV11-2 and TRBJ1-2): EAGVAQSPRYKIIEKRQSVAFWCNPISGHATLYWYQQILGQGPKLLIQFQNNGVVDDSQLPKDRFSAERLKGVDSTLKIQPAKLEDSAVYLCASSLSMDEHGYTFGSGTRLTVV.